This TCR beta chain was identified in a study of vaccination and CD4 T cells after COVID-19 (dated by TCRdb to 2022 to 2024). Broadly, across the study: The convalescent cohort included six males and four females, with two Hispanic individuals, seven Caucasians, two Asians and one multiracial person. Participants got two doses of the Pfizer-BioNTech BNT162b2 vaccine (n=8) or two doses of the Moderna mRNA-1273 vaccine (n=2). Post-COVID blood samples were collected from convalescent patients a median of around 100 days after diagnosis, with a range of roughly 30 to 170 days. Post-vaccine blood samples were collected a median of approximately eleven weeks after the second vaccine dose, ranging from roughly 13 to 250 days. Overlapping spike peptide pools from SARS-CoV-2 and from the common cold coronaviruses HCoV-NL63, HCoV-OC43 and HCoV-229E were used as culture stimuli. In control cultures, a CEFX viral epitope pool was used as positive control, an HIV-1 Nef peptide pool was used as negative control, or no peptide was added. The spike-specific CD4+ TCR repertoire was compared before and after mRNA vaccination in over nine COVID-19 convalescent patients and a few infection-naive healthy vaccine recipients. The full study reports these points: In convalescent patients, nearly all vaccine-specific clones (304 of 307) were found to be mono-reactive for SARS-CoV-2 spike rather than cross-reactive with common cold coronaviruses. Although the median number of SARS-CoV-2-reactive clonotypes went up from more than 20 after infection to 38 after vaccination, the increase was not significant. In convalescent patients, a median roughly 88% of post-vaccine SARS-CoV-2-reactive clones were detected only after vaccination, suggesting vaccine-specific priming. The number of convalescent patients in the study was relatively small, and the study did not examine early timepoints following natural infection.

CDR1 MNHEY and CDR2 SVGEGT are derived from the germline V gene. From its cysteine to its phenylalanine, the CDR3 spans 16 amino acids. The only DNA kept is the CDR3, 48 bases in frame from the first base. Trimming removed 6 bases from V and 4 bases from J; the gene matches leave 11 bases unexplained. About this clonotype: It has no known antigen specificity. No per-base quality is available; no much larger clone lies one base away.

The treatment or condition label of this sample denotes: approximately 9-day PBMC culture with coronavirus spike peptide pools or control peptides (ViraFEST assay). To expand antigen-specific T cells with peptide pools and then pick out the expanded clonotypes through TCR sequencing, the study relied on the ViraFEST assay. Negative nucleocapsid antibody tests before and after vaccination confirmed that the healthy vaccine recipients had no prior SARS-CoV-2 infection. More than 1.5 million PBMCs per well were cultured in IMDM with 5% human AB serum and roughly 10 IU/ml IL-2, plus 10 ug/ml peptide pools. On days 3 and 7, half of the culture medium was replaced with fresh IL-2-containing medium. After about 11 days of culture, CD4+ T cells were isolated by negative selection using the EasySep CD4+ T cell isolation kit. Ficoll-Paque Plus gradient centrifugation was used to isolate PBMCs from whole blood, and the isolated PBMCs were then either used fresh or cryopreserved at -140C. In general, triplicate wells were set up for every culture condition.

The library was prepared using PCR. DNA from cultured CD4+ T cells underwent TCR sequencing with the Oncomine TCR Beta short-read assay at the Johns Hopkins FTIC core. The QIAamp micro DNA kit was used to extract genomic DNA from the cultured CD4+ T cells. Oncomine TCR Beta libraries from cultured CD4+ T cells were pooled using unique dual indexes and sequenced on an Illumina iSeq 100. Processing in the source paper ran as follows. Non-productive sequences were removed, and CDR3s not starting with C, not ending with F or W, or shorter than 7 amino acids were discarded. Antigen-specific clonotypes were identified with the MANAFEST web application by comparing peptide-stimulated wells with reference and other culture wells. Positive clones required FDR below 0.05, an odds ratio above 5, and productive frequency above 0.1% in at least two of three replicate wells. Cross-reactive clonotypes were defined as significantly expanded in both SARS-CoV-2 spike wells and at least one common cold coronavirus spike condition. Levenshtein distances (stringdist) and unrooted phylogenetic trees (ape) in R version 3.6.1 were used to assess CDR3 homology. TCRdb cleaned the public reads at Q25 with fastp, built clones with MiXCR and kept in-frame beta chains. Duplicate CDR3 protein sequences are folded into a single record with the most common DNA and genes. The V and J calls follow TCRdb's processing rather than the paper's. Counted in this sample were 20,000 to 25,000 distinct CDR3 sequences; 40% to 50% of them appeared once. The ten largest clones represent 15% to 20% of the sample.

The sequence was collected from a human donor who received a COVID-19 vaccine. In this chain, TRBV6-2 or TRBV6-3 is recombined with TRBJ2-2, and 7 bases in between align with TRBD1. The sample in question was CD4+ T cells from blood, cultured in vitro, obtained before SARS-CoV-2 vaccination. The sequence in DNA is TGTGCCAGCAGCCGCCGACAGGGTCCGGTCACCGGGGAGCTGTTTTTT. Protein translation: CASSRRQGPVTGELFF.